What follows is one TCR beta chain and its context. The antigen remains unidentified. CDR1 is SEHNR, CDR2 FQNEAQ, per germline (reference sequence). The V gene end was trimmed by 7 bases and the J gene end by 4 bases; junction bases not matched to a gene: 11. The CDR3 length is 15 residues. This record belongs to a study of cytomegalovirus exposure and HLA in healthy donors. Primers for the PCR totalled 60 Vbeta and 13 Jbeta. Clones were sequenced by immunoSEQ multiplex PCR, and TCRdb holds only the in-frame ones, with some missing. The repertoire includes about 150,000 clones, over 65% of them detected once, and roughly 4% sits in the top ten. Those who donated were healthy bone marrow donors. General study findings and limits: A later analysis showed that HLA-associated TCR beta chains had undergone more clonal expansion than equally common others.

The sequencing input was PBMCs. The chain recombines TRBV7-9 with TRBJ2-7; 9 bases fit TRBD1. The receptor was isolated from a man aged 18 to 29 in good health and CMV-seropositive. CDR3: CASTLGQGTNYEQYF. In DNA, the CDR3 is TGTGCCAGCACCCTCGGACAGGGGACTAATTACGAGCAGTACTTC.